A selection of T cell receptor beta chains follows, all from one sample in a study of blood T cell repertoires in COVID-19. The protocol was immunoSEQ multiplex PCR, while the TCRdb copy is restricted to in-frame clones and leaves out a portion. The data hold about 670,000 clones, with around 89% observed a single time. Input material: peripheral blood. The origin of the receptors is a young woman with acute or convalescent COVID-19. CDR3s include the opening cysteine and the closing phenylalanine or tryptophan.

j_gene,v_gene,CDR3aa
TRBJ2-1,TRBV30,CAWSPLAGGLIYGMIF
TRBJ1-2,TRBV14,CASSQNPGLSYGYTF
TRBJ2-1,TRBV27,CASSLRLGLAGGRPFF
TRBJ2-2,TRBV7-9,CASSLGGTANTGELFF
TRBJ1-2,TRBV11-1,CASSPTGRGYTF
TRBJ1-3,TRBV5-6,CASSFGRGRNTIYF
TRBJ1-4,TRBV24-1,CATNLDRATNEKLFF
TRBJ2-3,TRBV15,CATSRSRDSLTDTQYF
TRBJ2-1,TRBV3-1/TRBV3-2,CASSQVVGGAEQFF
TRBJ1-2,TRBV19,CASSMTGYGYTF
TRBJ1-2,TRBV19,CASSTQGQGARGYTF
TRBJ1-2,TRBV27,CASSQRGRLDGYTF
TRBJ2-1,TRBV7-2,CASSYGQGNYNEQFF
TRBJ2-1,TRBV6-6,CASGDNEQFF
TRBJ2-3,TRBV13,CASSTSTGPDTQYF
TRBJ2-2,TRBV5-1,CASSLVGGTWTGELFF
TRBJ1-1,TRBV3-1/TRBV3-2,CASRGGVSTEAFF
TRBJ2-1,TRBV2,CASRPRTSVYNEQFF
TRBJ1-4,TRBV20-1,CSASTGFDEKLFF
TRBJ2-4,TRBV5-4,CATSPGVAKNIQYF
TRBJ1-3,TRBV12-3/TRBV12-4,CASSFTGGNTIYF
TRBJ1-2,TRBV12-3/TRBV12-4,CASSQGLNYGYTF
TRBJ1-2,TRBV6-5,CASSTGQGPNYGYTF
TRBJ1-2,TRBV6-5,CASGPGGDYGYTF
TRBJ2-2,TRBV3-1/TRBV3-2,CASSPPRGQGALPNTGELFF
TRBJ1-1,TRBV19,CASTPGWDTEAFF
TRBJ1-1,TRBV11-2,CASSLRQAAEAFF
TRBJ1-1,TRBV7-9,CASSFSGQGVGAFF